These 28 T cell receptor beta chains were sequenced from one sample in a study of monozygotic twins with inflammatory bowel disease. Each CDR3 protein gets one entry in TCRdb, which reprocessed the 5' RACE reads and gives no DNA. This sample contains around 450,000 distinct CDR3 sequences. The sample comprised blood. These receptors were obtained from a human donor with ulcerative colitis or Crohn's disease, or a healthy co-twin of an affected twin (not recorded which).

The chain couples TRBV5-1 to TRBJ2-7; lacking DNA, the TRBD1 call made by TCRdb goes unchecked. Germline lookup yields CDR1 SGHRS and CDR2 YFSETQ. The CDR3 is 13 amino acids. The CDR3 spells CASSSGASYEQYF.

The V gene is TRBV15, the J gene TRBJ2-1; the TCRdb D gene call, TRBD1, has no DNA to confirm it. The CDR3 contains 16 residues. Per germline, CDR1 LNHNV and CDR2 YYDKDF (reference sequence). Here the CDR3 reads CATSRERTGVYNEQFF.

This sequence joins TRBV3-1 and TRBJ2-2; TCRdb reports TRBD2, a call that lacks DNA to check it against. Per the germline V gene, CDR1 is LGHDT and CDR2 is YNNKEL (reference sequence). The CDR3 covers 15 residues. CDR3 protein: CASSQEGLATGELFF.

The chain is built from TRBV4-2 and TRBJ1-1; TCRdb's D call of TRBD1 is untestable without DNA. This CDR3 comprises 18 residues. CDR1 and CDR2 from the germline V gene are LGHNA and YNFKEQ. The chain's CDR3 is CASSQDRPGTGPNTEAFF.

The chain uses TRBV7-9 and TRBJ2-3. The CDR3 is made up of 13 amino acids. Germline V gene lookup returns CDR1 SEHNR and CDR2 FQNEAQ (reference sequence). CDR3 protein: CASSFSRSDTQYF.

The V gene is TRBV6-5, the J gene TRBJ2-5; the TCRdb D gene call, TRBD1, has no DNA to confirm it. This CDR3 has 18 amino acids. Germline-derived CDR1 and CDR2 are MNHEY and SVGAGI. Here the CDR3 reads CASSRLRDRRFIQETQYF.

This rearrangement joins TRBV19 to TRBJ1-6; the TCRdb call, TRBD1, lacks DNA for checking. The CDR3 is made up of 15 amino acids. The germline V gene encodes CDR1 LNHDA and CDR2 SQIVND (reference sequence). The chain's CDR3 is CASSTPTGQNSPLHF.

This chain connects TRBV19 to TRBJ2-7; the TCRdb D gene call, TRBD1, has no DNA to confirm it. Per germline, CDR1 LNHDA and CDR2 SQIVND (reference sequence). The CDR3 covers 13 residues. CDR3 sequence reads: CASSKGTLYEQYF.

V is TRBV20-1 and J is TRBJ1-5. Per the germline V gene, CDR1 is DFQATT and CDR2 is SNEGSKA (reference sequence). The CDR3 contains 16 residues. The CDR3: CSARDGVSGSNQPQHF.

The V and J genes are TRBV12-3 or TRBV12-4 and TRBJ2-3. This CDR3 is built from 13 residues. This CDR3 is CASSLVFTDTQYF.

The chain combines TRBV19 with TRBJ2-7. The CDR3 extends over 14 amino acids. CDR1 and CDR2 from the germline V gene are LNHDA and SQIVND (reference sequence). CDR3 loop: CASSVLGSSYEQYF.

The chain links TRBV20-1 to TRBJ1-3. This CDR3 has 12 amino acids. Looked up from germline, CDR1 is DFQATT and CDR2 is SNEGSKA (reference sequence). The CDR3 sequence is CSAEASGNTIYF.

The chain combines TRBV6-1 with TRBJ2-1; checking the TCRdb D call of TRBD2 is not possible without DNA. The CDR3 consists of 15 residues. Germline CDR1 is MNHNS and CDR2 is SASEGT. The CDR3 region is CASSEVPAGERSAFF.

The CDR3 loop is CASSQAYGAYEQYF. The chain is built from TRBV14 and TRBJ2-7. The CDR3 spans 14 residues. Per germline, CDR1 SGHDN and CDR2 FVKESK.

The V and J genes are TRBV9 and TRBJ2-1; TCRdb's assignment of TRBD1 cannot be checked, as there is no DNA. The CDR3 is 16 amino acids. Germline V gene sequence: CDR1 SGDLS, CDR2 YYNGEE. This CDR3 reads CASSAQPGPLVDEQFF.

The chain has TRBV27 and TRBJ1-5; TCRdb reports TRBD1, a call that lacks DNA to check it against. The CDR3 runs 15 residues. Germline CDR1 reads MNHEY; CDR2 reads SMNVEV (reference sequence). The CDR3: CASKRDLYSNQPQHF.

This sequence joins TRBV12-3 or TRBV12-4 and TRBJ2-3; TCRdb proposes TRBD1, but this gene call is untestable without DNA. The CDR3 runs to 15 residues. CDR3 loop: CASSRDRNPTDTQYF.

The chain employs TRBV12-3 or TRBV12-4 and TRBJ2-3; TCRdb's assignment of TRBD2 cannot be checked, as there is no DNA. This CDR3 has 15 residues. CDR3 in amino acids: CASSPALPGGDTQYF.

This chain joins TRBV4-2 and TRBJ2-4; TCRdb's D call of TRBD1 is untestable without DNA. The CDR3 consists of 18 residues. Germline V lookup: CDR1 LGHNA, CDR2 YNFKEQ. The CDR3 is CASSQDLRFAGPKNIQYF.

CDR3 in amino acids: CASSPGVGAAYEQYF. The chain links TRBV5-1 to TRBJ2-7; TCRdb designates TRBD1, a call that cannot be tested without DNA. The V gene's germline CDR1 is SGHRS and CDR2 YFSETQ. The length of the CDR3 is 15 residues.

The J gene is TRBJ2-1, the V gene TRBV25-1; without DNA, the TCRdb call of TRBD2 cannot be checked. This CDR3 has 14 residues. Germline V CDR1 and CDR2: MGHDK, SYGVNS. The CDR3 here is CASSESGRNNEQFF.

The CDR3 region is CASSLNAGAQETQYF. The V gene is TRBV7-3, the J gene TRBJ2-5; TCRdb selects TRBD1, and the lack of DNA leaves this call unchecked. The germline V gene encodes CDR1 SGHTA and CDR2 FQGTGA. The CDR3 has 15 residues. Using reference TRBV7-3 and TRBJ2-5 for the parts outside the CDR3, the full variable domain is GAGVSQTPSNKVTEKGKYVELRCDPISGHTALYWYRQSLGQGPEFLIYFQGTGAADDSGLPNDRFFAVRPEGSVSTLKIQRTERGDSAVYLCASSLNAGAQETQYFGPGTRLLVL.

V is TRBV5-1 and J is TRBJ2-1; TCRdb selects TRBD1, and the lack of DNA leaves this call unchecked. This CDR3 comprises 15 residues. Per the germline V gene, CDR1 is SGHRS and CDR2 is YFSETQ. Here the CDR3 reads CASSFTGQGNNEQFF.

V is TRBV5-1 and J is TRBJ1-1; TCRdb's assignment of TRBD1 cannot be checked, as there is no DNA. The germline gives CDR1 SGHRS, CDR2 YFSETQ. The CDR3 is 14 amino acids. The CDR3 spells CASSLATGVAEAFF.

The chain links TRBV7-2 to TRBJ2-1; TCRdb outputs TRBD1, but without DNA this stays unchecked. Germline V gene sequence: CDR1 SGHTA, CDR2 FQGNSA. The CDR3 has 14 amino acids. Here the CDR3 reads CASSPRTRPGEQFF.

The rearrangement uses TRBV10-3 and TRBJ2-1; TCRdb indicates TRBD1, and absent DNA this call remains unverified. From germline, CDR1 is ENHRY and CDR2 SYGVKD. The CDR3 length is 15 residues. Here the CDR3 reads CAISGDRTNYNEQFF.

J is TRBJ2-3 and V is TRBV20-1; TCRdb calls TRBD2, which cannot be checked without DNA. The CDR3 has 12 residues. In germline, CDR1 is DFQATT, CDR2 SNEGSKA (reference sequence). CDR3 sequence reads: CSAGRRTDTQYF.

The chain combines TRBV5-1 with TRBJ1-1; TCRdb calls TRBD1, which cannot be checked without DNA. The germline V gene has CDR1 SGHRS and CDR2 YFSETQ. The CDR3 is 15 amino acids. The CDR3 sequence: CATAPEGQSNTEAFF.